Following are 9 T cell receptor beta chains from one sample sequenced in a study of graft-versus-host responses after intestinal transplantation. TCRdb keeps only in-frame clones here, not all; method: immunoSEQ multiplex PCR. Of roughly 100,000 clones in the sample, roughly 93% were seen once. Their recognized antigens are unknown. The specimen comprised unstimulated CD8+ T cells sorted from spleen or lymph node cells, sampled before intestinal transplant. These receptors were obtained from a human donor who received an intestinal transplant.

CDR3: CASSPWGQQETQYF. Here the CDR3 DNA reads TGTGCCAGCAGTCCCTGGGGCCAACAAGAGACCCAGTACTTC. The V call is TRBV6-6, the J call TRBJ2-5; D is possibly TRBD1 (5 bases). Between the trimmed V and J ends, which lost 5 bases and 2 bases, there was a span of 12 bases. Germline CDR1 reads MNHNY; CDR2 reads SVGAGI (reference sequence). The length of the CDR3 is 14 residues.

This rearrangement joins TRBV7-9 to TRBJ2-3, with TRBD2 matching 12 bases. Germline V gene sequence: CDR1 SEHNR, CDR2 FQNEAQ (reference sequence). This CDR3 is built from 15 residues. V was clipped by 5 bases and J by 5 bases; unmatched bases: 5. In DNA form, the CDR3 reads TGTGCCAGCAGCACACTAGCGGGGGGAGTAGATACGCAGTATTTT. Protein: CASSTLAGGVDTQYF.

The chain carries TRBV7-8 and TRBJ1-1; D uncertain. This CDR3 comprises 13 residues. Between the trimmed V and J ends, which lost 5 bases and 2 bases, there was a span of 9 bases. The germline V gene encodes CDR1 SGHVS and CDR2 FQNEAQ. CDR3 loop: CASSPSLNTEAFF. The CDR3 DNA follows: TGTGCCAGCAGCCCCTCCTTAAACACTGAAGCTTTCTTT.

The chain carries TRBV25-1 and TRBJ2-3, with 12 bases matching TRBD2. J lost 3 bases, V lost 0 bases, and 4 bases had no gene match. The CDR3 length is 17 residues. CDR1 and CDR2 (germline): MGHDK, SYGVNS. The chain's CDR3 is CASSEYLAGGRTDTQYF. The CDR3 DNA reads TGTGCCAGCAGTGAATATCTAGCGGGGGGGCGGACAGATACGCAGTATTTT.

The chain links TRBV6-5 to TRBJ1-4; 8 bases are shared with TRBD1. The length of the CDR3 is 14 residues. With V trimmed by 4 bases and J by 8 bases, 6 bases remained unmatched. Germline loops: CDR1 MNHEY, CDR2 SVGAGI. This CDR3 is CASSFSGTGEKLFF. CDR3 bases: TGTGCCAGCAGTTTCTCCGGGACAGGCGAAAAACTGTTTTTT.

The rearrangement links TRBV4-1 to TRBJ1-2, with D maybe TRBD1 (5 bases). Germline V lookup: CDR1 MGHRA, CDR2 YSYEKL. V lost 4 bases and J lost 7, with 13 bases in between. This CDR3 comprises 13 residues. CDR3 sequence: CASSRERGSGYTF. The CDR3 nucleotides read TGCGCCAGCAGCCGAGAAAGGGGATCTGGCTACACCTTC.

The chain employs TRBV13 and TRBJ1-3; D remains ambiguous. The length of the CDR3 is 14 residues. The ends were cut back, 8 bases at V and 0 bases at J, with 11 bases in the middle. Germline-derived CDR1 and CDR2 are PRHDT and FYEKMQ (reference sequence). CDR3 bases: TGTGCCAGCTCTCGTCCGAGCTCTGGAAACACCATATATTTT. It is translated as CASSRPSSGNTIYF. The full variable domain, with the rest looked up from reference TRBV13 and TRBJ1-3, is AAGVIQSPRHLIKEKRETATLKCYPIPRHDTVYWYQQGPGQDPQFLISFYEKMQSDKGSIPDRFSAQQFSDYHSELNMSSLELGDSALYFCASSRPSSGNTIYFGEGSWLTVV.

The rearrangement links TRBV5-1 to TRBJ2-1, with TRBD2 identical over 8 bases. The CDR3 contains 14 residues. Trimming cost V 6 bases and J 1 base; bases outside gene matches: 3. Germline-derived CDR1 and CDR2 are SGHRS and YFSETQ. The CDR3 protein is CASKQRGSYNEQFF. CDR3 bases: TGCGCCAGCAAGCAGCGGGGGTCCTACAATGAGCAGTTCTTC.

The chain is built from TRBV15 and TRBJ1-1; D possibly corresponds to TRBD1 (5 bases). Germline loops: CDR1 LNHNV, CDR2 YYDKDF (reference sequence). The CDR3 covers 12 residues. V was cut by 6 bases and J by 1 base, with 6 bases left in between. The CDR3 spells CATRGANTEAFF. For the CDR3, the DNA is TGTGCCACCAGAGGGGCGAACACTGAAGCTTTCTTT.